These 30 T cell receptor beta chains came from one sample sequenced in a study of Graves' ophthalmopathy and Graves' hyperthyroidism (dated by TCRdb to the late 2010s). The instrument was an Illumina HiSeq 2000. TCR beta CDR3 regions were amplified from RNA transcripts for repertoire sequencing. The first round was an RT-PCR using HTBI primers with the Qiagen OneStep RT-PCR kit, and this first round was followed by a second-round multiplex PCR, then size selection and purification. TCRdb reran the public reads through fastp at Q25 and MiXCR, keeping productive beta chains. For every CDR3 protein sequence, its rows merge into one entry that carries the most common genes and DNA. The sample table holds approximately 160,000 distinct CDR3 sequences, of which around two fifths were seen once. Of the sample, approximately 8.9% falls within the top ten clones. Sequencing was carried out using peripheral blood. The source of these receptors is a young man with Graves' ophthalmopathy. Donor details come from another sample of the same person, matched by shared clones.

This clonotype was recorded at least ten times. The chain employs TRBV20-1 and TRBJ2-7; 8 bases are shared with TRBD2. The CDR3 contains 13 residues. V lost 6 bases to trimming and J lost 0 bases; unmatched junction nucleotides: 4. Germline assignment: CDR1 DFQATT and CDR2 SNEGSKA (reference sequence). The CDR3 loop is CSAETSDSYEQYF. The CDR3 DNA follows: TGCAGTGCGGAGACTAGCGACTCCTACGAGCAGTACTTC.

The chain employs TRBV12-3 or TRBV12-4 and TRBJ1-1, with D possibly TRBD1 on 5 matching bases. The CDR3 has 13 residues. Between the trimmed V and J ends, which lost 4 bases and 6 bases, there was a span of 12 bases. The CDR3 reads CASSSPGISEAFF. CDR3 nucleotide sequence: TGTGCCAGCAGTTCCCCAGGGATCTCTGAAGCTTTCTTT.

This clonotype was recorded at least ten times. This rearrangement joins TRBV19 to TRBJ1-1; tentatively, D is TRBD1 (5 bases). V was cut by 8 bases and J by 0 bases, with 7 bases left in between. Per germline, CDR1 LNHDA and CDR2 SQIVND (reference sequence). The CDR3 totals 12 residues. CDR3 in amino acids: CASGHLNTEAFF. CDR3 coding DNA: TGTGCCAGTGGACACTTGAACACTGAAGCTTTCTTT.

This clonotype was found a few times. The junction does not match germline at one end; this may be a read error. The chain employs TRBV7-7 and TRBJ2-5, with 11 bases fitting TRBD1. CDR1 and CDR2 (germline): SSHAT, FNYEAQ (reference sequence). The CDR3 extends over 16 amino acids. DNA for the CDR3: TGTGCTAGCAGCTTACTTGGACAGGGGGCCCAAGAGACCCAGTACTTC. It encodes CASSLLGQGAQETQYF.

The sample holds many counts of this clonotype. One end of the junction is discordant with germline, which a read error may explain. This chain joins TRBV6-1 and TRBJ2-1; D is possibly TRBD2 (6 bases). Germline V gene data show CDR1 as MNHNS and CDR2 as SASEGT. The CDR3 sequence is 16 residues long. CDR3 amino acids: CVSNDEIAEATNEQFF. CDR3 DNA sequence: TGTGTCAGCAACGACGAAATAGCGGAGGCAACCAATGAGCAGTTCTTC.

This clonotype was recorded at least ten times. Germline and junction disagree at one end, which may indicate a read error. The chain carries TRBV6-1 and TRBJ1-2; no definite D call. Germline assignment: CDR1 MNHNS and CDR2 SASEGT. The CDR3 extends over 14 amino acids. The DNA for the CDR3 is TGTGCCAGCAGGGAAGACGACCGCCTCTATGGCTACACCTTC. This encodes CASREDDRLYGYTF.

This clonotype was picked up many times. The chain links TRBV12-3 or TRBV12-4 to TRBJ2-2, with D unclear. V lost 2 bases to trimming and J lost 4 bases, with 5 bases between them. This CDR3 has 13 amino acids. The CDR3 DNA sequence: TGTGCCAGCAGTTTAATCCGCACCGGGGAGCTGTTTTTT. Encoded protein: CASSLIRTGELFF.

The rearrangement uses TRBV9 and TRBJ2-5, with D unclear. Germline V lookup: CDR1 SGDLS, CDR2 YYNGEE. Trimming cost V 4 bases and J 5 bases, with 9 bases left between them. This CDR3 comprises 12 residues. The CDR3 protein is CASSPAHETQYF. In nucleotides, the CDR3 is TGTGCCAGCAGCCCTGCCCATGAGACCCAGTACTTC.

The chain carries TRBV5-1 and TRBJ2-7, with D perhaps TRBD1 or TRBD2 (5 bases each). CDR3 length: 13 amino acids. V was cut by 4 bases and J by 7 bases, with 15 bases left in between. Germline V gene lookup returns CDR1 SGHRS and CDR2 YFSETQ. The CDR3 DNA reads as TGCGCCAGCAGCACCGGGACGGAAAAAGAGCAGTACTTC. It encodes CASSTGTEKEQYF.

This chain joins TRBV2 and TRBJ1-1, with D possibly being TRBD1 (6 bases). This CDR3 spans 13 amino acids. The V end was cut by 3 bases, the J end by 5 bases, with 10 bases between. The germline V gene has CDR1 SNHLY and CDR2 FYNNEI. CDR3 sequence reads: CASSDRGGTEAFF. For the CDR3, the DNA is TGTGCCAGCAGTGACAGGGGAGGAACTGAAGCTTTCTTT.

Written as DNA, the CDR3 is TGCAGCGTTTTACTTGGGGAGACCCAGTACTTC. Translated: CSVLLGETQYF. This chain links TRBV29-1 with TRBJ2-5; no reliable D call. Germline values: CDR1 SQVTM, CDR2 ANQGSEA. The CDR3 has 11 residues. V lost 5 bases and J 5 bases, leaving 9 bases between the germline ends.

This clonotype appeared many times. The chain has TRBV6-5 and TRBJ2-7; D gene uncertain. The CDR3 has 15 amino acids. V was trimmed by 2 bases and J by 4 bases, leaving 15 bases between them. Germline values: CDR1 MNHEY, CDR2 SVGAGI. Here the CDR3 reads CASSYGSQPGYEQYF. The CDR3 DNA reads as TGTGCCAGCAGTTACGGGTCCCAGCCGGGTTACGAGCAGTACTTC.

This sequence joins TRBV6-2 or TRBV6-3 and TRBJ1-5, with D perhaps matching TRBD1 (5 bases). There are 14 residues in the CDR3. V lost 7 bases, J lost 7 bases, and 17 bases lay in between. CDR1 is MNHEY, CDR2 SVGEGT, per germline. This CDR3 is CASTGRGGVQPQHF. Written as DNA, the CDR3 is TGTGCCAGCACTGGGCGTGGGGGGGTCCAGCCCCAGCATTTT.

The chain couples TRBV28 to TRBJ2-7; D remains unclear. This CDR3 comprises 15 residues. In germline, CDR1 is MDHEN, CDR2 SYDVKM. V lost 4 bases, J lost 2 bases, and 15 bases lay in between. As DNA, the CDR3 is TGTGCCAGCAGTTCTACTACCAACAGAGCCTACGAGCAGTACTTC. Residues: CASSSTTNRAYEQYF.

The genes are TRBV12-3 or TRBV12-4 and TRBJ1-6; maybe TRBD1 (6 bases). This CDR3 has 16 amino acids. Trimming cost V 7 bases and J 10 bases, with 23 bases left between them. CDR3 bases: TGTGCCAGCATGGGTAGGGCAGGGGCCCCTTGGTCACCCCTCCACTTT. Encoded protein: CASMGRAGAPWSPLHF.

This rearrangement joins TRBV12-3 or TRBV12-4 to TRBJ1-5, with D maybe TRBD1 (5 bases). CDR3 length: 13 residues. Trimming took 6 bases from V and 4 from J, leaving 10 bases between them. The CDR3 DNA reads as TGTGCCAGCAGAGGGGACCTAAATCAGCCCCAGCATTTT. Its protein product is CASRGDLNQPQHF.

The chain carries TRBV27 and TRBJ2-7; TRBD2 matches 10 bases. The CDR3 extends over 14 amino acids. Trimming took 5 bases from V and 5 from J; bases not matched to a gene: 6. Per germline, CDR1 MNHEY and CDR2 SMNVEV (reference sequence). In DNA, the CDR3 is TGTGCCAGCAGTCAACTAGCGGGAATGAACGAGCAGTACTTC. Protein sequence: CASSQLAGMNEQYF.

In this sample, this clonotype turned up many times. The chain has TRBV7-2 and TRBJ2-5; 11 positions agree with TRBD2. The CDR3 runs 15 residues. Germline V gene lookup returns CDR1 SGHTA and CDR2 FQGNSA. With 3 bases clipped from V and 4 bases from J, the junction kept 4 bases outside the gene matches. The CDR3 here is CASSFVAGGGETQYF. The CDR3 region has the DNA TGTGCCAGCAGCTTTGTAGCGGGAGGGGGAGAGACCCAGTACTTC.

This clonotype was counted many times. The chain couples TRBV28 to TRBJ1-5, with D unclear. The CDR3 contains 15 residues. V was pared by 3 bases and J by 2 bases, with 11 bases between. Germline V gene sequence: CDR1 MDHEN, CDR2 SYDVKM. The CDR3 DNA sequence: TGTGCCAGCAGTTTGGCAGGTAGGGGCAATCAGCCCCAGCATTTT. It yields the protein CASSLAGRGNQPQHF.

This clonotype was seen repeatedly, ten times or more. The rearrangement joins TRBV30 to TRBJ1-1; D possibly corresponds to TRBD1 (5 bases). The CDR3 runs to 13 residues. From germline, CDR1 is GTSNPN and CDR2 SVGIG (reference sequence). V gave up 0 bases and J gave up 4 bases, with 9 bases separating them. The CDR3, as DNA: TGTGCCTGGAGTGTACAGGTGAGCACTGAAGCTTTCTTT. Amino acid sequence: CAWSVQVSTEAFF.

The genes are TRBV12-3 or TRBV12-4 and TRBJ2-5; D is perhaps TRBD1 (6 bases). The CDR3 is 15 residues long. V was pared by 1 base and J by 2 bases, with 11 bases between. The CDR3: CASSLGQGRQETQYF. In nucleotides, the CDR3 is TGTGCCAGCAGTTTAGGGCAGGGGCGACAAGAGACCCAGTACTTC.

This clonotype was seen repeatedly, ten times or more. V gene TRBV24-1 combines with J gene TRBJ1-1; 9 bases agree with TRBD1. Germline V gives CDR1 KGHDR, CDR2 SFDVKD. V was pared by 5 bases and J by 3 bases, with 21 bases of the junction left unmatched. This CDR3 is built from 20 residues. CDR3: CATSVLINGDRENYDTEAFF. The CDR3 DNA reads as TGTGCCACCAGTGTTTTAATAAATGGGGACAGGGAGAATTACGACACTGAAGCTTTCTTT.

J is TRBJ1-5 and V is TRBV7-2; D remains unclear. The CDR3 consists of 15 residues. V lost 3 bases to trimming and J lost 1 base, with 10 bases between them. Germline V gives CDR1 SGHTA, CDR2 FQGNSA. CDR3 amino acids: CASSFPGRSNQPQHF. As DNA, the CDR3 is TGTGCCAGCAGCTTCCCGGGAAGAAGCAATCAGCCCCAGCATTTT.

The chain is built from TRBV7-2 and TRBJ2-2; D is perhaps TRBD2 (6 bases). Germline assignment: CDR1 SGHTA and CDR2 FQGNSA. This CDR3 comprises 16 residues. Trimming pared 0 bases from V and 5 bases from J, leaving 13 bases between. The CDR3 here is CASSLAGPSVTGELFF. The CDR3 nucleotides read TGTGCCAGCAGCTTAGCAGGGCCTAGCGTTACCGGGGAGCTGTTTTTT.

In its sample, this clonotype was seen many times. The rearrangement joins TRBV3-1 to TRBJ2-1; 16 bases match TRBD2. The CDR3 extends over 15 amino acids. With 4 bases clipped from V and 7 bases from J, the junction kept 1 base outside the gene matches. Germline assignment: CDR1 LGHDT and CDR2 YNNKEL (reference sequence). The DNA of the CDR3 is TGTGCCAGCAGCCCGGGACTAGCGGGGGGGAATGAGCAGTTCTTC. Translation gives CASSPGLAGGNEQFF.

At least ten counts were recorded for this clonotype. The V call is TRBV5-5, the J call TRBJ2-2; tentatively, D is TRBD1 (5 bases). This CDR3 has 15 residues. The V gene lost 5 bases and the J gene lost 0 bases, with 11 bases spanning the gap. The germline gives CDR1 SGHKS, CDR2 YYEKEE (reference sequence). CDR3 residues: CASRKGRPNTGELFF. CDR3 DNA: TGTGCCAGCAGAAAGGGGCGCCCGAACACCGGGGAGCTGTTTTTT.

This clonotype has ten or more counts. This rearrangement joins TRBV6-2 or TRBV6-3 to TRBJ2-5; 7 bases map to TRBD2. V shed 8 bases and J 4 bases; nucleotides not matched to a gene: 13. The length of the CDR3 is 15 residues. Germline CDR1 is MNHEY and CDR2 is SVGEGT. CDR3 sequence (DNA): TGTGCCAGCTCCTGGCTGGCGGGAGAGCGAGAGACCCAGTACTTC. Encoded protein: CASSWLAGERETQYF.

This clonotype was found many times. Since a much larger clone is just one base distant, this may be a read error. No conserved phenylalanine or tryptophan ends this CDR3, so it is likely a read error. The V gene is TRBV5-6, the J gene TRBJ1-1, with 8 nucleotides matching TRBD1. Trimming at V came to 4 bases and at J to 4 bases, leaving 9 bases not matched to a gene. This CDR3 is built from 15 residues. The germline gives CDR1 SGHDT, CDR2 YYEEEE. The CDR3 is CASSPRTGLGTEAFS. In DNA form, the CDR3 reads TGTGCCAGCAGCCCTAGGACAGGGTTGGGCACTGAAGCTTTCTCT.

In this sample, this clonotype turned up many times. The genes are TRBV19 and TRBJ1-5, with a tentative D call TRBD1 (6 bases). This CDR3 region has 14 residues. CDR1 and CDR2 (germline): LNHDA, SQIVND (reference sequence). V was shortened by 7 bases and J by 1 base, with 11 bases between the two germline ends. The CDR3 DNA reads as TGTGCCAGTAACTTCGACAGGAGCAATCAGCCCCAGCATTTT. It codes for CASNFDRSNQPQHF.

This clonotype was seen repeatedly, ten times or more. The gene calls are TRBV12-3 or TRBV12-4 and TRBJ2-4; 7 nucleotides align to TRBD2. This CDR3 region has 15 residues. J was trimmed by 5 bases and V by 6 bases; bases with no gene match: 10. The chain's CDR3 is CASSPHGAGENIQYF. CDR3 in DNA: TGTGCCAGCAGCCCTCACGGGGCGGGGGAAAACATTCAGTACTTC.